This record looks at one TCR beta chain sequence and its context. Cohort assignment relied on participant-reported clinical history. It was within 2 weeks before study entry that exposed participants met a COVID-19 case. The source of the sample is a study of blood T cell repertoires in COVID-19. Assay: immunoSEQ multiplex PCR; the TCRdb copy retains only in-frame clones and omits some. The profile shows around 270,000 clones, 80% to 90% of them singletons. The CDR3 is made up of 18 amino acids. Germline V gives CDR1 KGHSH, CDR2 LQKENI. Trimming removed 2 bases from V and 7 bases from J; junction bases left unmatched: 11.

The sequence derives from a woman aged 40 to 50 who had been exposed to COVID-19. Sample: PBMCs or T cells enriched from blood (not recorded which). This chain links TRBV18 with TRBJ1-6, with TRBD1 matching 10 bases. The CDR3: CASSPGPLGQGNNSPLHF. The CDR3 coding sequence is TGTGCCAGCTCACCAGGTCCGTTGGGACAGGGGAACAATTCACCCCTCCACTTT.